This T cell receptor (beta chain) was recovered during a study of T cell responses to AZD1222 COVID-19 vaccine. Study information: Analysis merged second doses at about 4 or about 12 weeks. Overall study findings and caveats: Compared with day 0, the breadth and depth of the Spike-specific TCR repertoire rose significantly after two doses of AZD1222.

The CDR3 loop spans 16 amino acids. V dropped 5 bases and J dropped 7; count of bases not matched to a gene: 10. Germline assignment: CDR1 MDHEN and CDR2 SYDVKM. As concerns this clone: Its antigen is as yet unknown.

Using immunoSEQ multiplex PCR, the repertoire was profiled, and TCRdb retains in-frame clones only, with some absent. Counted here are some 69,000 clones, over 75% occurring once; the ten biggest clones make up roughly 19%. This clonotype was obtained from an adult in good health. This chain connects TRBV28 to TRBJ2-1; 11 positions agree with TRBD2. Sequenced material: peripheral blood, taken on day 0 of AZD1222 vaccination. The CDR3 DNA follows: TGTGCCAGCAGTATGATTAGCGGGGGGGCAAAGAATGAGCAGTTCTTC. It encodes CASSMISGGAKNEQFF. Full variable domain (remainder filled in from reference TRBV28 and TRBJ2-1): DVKVTQSSRYLVKRTGEKVFLECVQDMDHENMFWYRQDPGLGLRLIYFSYDVKMKEKGDIPEGYSVSREKKERFSLILESASTNQTSMYLCASSMISGGAKNEQFFGPGTRLTVL.